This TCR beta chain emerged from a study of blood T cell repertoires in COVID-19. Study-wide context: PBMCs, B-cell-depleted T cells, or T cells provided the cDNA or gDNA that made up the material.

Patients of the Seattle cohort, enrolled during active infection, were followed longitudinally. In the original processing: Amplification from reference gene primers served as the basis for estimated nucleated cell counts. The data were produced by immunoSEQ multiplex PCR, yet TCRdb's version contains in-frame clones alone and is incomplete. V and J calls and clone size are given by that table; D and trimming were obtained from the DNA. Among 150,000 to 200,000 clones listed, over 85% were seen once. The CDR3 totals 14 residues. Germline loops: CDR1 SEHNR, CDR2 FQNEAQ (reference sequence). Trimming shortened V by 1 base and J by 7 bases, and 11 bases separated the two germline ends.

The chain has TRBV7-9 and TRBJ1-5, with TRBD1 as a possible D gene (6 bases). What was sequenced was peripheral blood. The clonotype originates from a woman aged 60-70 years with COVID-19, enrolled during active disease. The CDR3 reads CASSLGQGHQPQHF. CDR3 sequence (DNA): TGTGCCAGCAGCTTAGGCCAGGGGCACCAGCCCCAGCATTTT.